This TCR beta chain emerged from a study of cytomegalovirus exposure and HLA in healthy donors. Whole-study findings and limits: Rare TCR sequences predominated, though certain public TCRs were found in many donors.

V was cut by 0 bases and J by 4 bases, with 10 bases left in between. Germline CDR1 is MNHEY and CDR2 is SMNVEV (reference sequence). The CDR3 has 15 residues. To note about this clone: Its antigen is undetermined.

It was with 60 Vbeta and 13 Jbeta primers that the PCR ran. Some clones are missing from TCRdb's copy, which holds only in-frame ones; the method was immunoSEQ multiplex PCR. The sample gives around 230,000 clones, roughly 82% of which show up once; approximately 6% is in the top ten. Sequencing used PBMCs. V and J are TRBV27 and TRBJ2-1, with a possible D match to TRBD2 (5 bases). This receptor was identified in a man in his forties or fifties in good health and CMV-seropositive. CDR3 protein: CASSLSVAGYNEQFF. DNA of the CDR3: TGTGCCAGCAGTTTATCGGTTGCGGGTTACAATGAGCAGTTCTTC.